This T cell receptor (beta chain) was identified in a study of shared clonotypes between healthy human individuals. In its sample, this clone was seen once. TCRdb's copy holds only in-frame clones and misses some; the assay was immunoSEQ multiplex PCR. The table shows millions of clones, with 85% to 95% occurring only once. Germline lookup yields CDR1 SGHDT and CDR2 YYEEEE. Trimming stripped 3 bases from V and 6 bases from J, with 15 bases between. The CDR3 runs to 15 residues. This sequence was found in a young man in good health. Some clones in this sample may be carry-over from other donors' samples. The sample comprised naive CD4+ T cells from PBMCs. As for subset: CD45RA+ positively selected. This chain uses TRBV5-6 with TRBJ2-2, with no clear D. Written as DNA, the CDR3 is TGTGCCAGCAGCTCAGAGGACGCCCCGTCCGGGGAGCTGTTTTTT. Amino acid sequence: CASSSEDAPSGELFF.